The next 8 T cell receptor beta chains were all read from a single sample in a study of cytomegalovirus exposure and HLA in healthy donors (dated by TCRdb to about 2017). Libraries were built with the immunoSEQ multiplex PCR assay. For the multiplex PCR, a mixture combining 60 forward primers for TCR Vbeta segments and 13 reverse primers for TCR Jbeta segments was used. As stored in TCRdb, this immuneACCESS dataset retains in-frame rearrangements with V and J assigned. A fraction of the clones does not appear; measured against another copy, unresolved V genes explain less than half of the discrepancy, and the remainder lacks a known reason. This sample comprises about 130,000 clones, about 70% of them detected only once. The ten largest clones add up to around 3% of the sample. Sequenced material: PBMCs. Source of these receptors: a man aged 35-49 years in good health and CMV-seronegative.

In the case of this clone: Other DNA sequences within the sample encode an identical CDR3. CDR3 DNA sequence: TGTGCCAGCAGTTTACAGAACTATGGCTACACCTTC. The encoded protein is CASSLQNYGYTF. The chain uses TRBV28 and TRBJ1-2; D is unresolved. The CDR3 length is 12 residues. The V gene's germline CDR1 is MDHEN and CDR2 SYDVKM. V was pared by 2 bases and J by 2 bases, with 3 bases between.

The chain combines TRBV5-6 with TRBJ2-5; perhaps TRBD2 as D (5 bases). Germline CDR1 reads SGHDT; CDR2 reads YYEEEE. This CDR3 has 12 residues. V dropped 4 bases and J dropped 2 bases, with 6 bases sitting between them. DNA of the CDR3: TGTGCCAGCAGCGGAGGTCAAGAGACCCAGTACTTC. Translated: CASSGGQETQYF.

This clone was seen once. The chain has TRBV25-1 and TRBJ1-2; D gene ambiguous. The CDR3 spans 13 residues. Germline lookup yields CDR1 MGHDK and CDR2 SYGVNS. V was cut by 4 bases and J by 2 bases, with 8 bases left in between. CDR3 loop: CASSGAANYGYTF. The CDR3 nucleotides are TGTGCCAGCAGTGGAGCAGCGAACTATGGCTACACCTTC.

V and J are TRBV19 and TRBJ2-1, with TRBD2 identical over 8 bases. Germline CDR1 is LNHDA and CDR2 is SQIVND (reference sequence). Losses at the gene ends were 5 bases for V and 7 bases for J; bases not matched to a gene: 13. The CDR3 totals 16 residues. The CDR3 DNA follows: TGTGCCAGTAGTTTTCCCCGGGGGGGCGGTTTTAATGAGCAGTTCTTC. Its protein is CASSFPRGGGFNEQFF.

A single count supports this clone. This sequence joins TRBV4-3 and TRBJ2-7; D is possibly TRBD1 (5 bases). CDR1 is LGHNA, CDR2 YSLEER, per germline. V was clipped by 0 bases and J by 4 bases, with 19 bases between them. The CDR3 runs to 17 residues. This CDR3 is CASSQDPSQGRVYEQYF. DNA of the CDR3: TGCGCCAGCAGCCAAGATCCGAGCCAGGGTCGAGTGTACGAGCAGTACTTC.

This clone was picked up a small number of times. J is TRBJ2-2 and V is TRBV7-9; 7 bases line up with TRBD2. This CDR3 is 16 amino acids long. The J segment lost 7 bases and the V segment lost 5 bases, leaving 13 bases of the junction unmatched. Per germline, CDR1 SEHNR and CDR2 FQNEAQ (reference sequence). This CDR3 is CASSPLATTSSGELFF. DNA for the CDR3: TGTGCCAGCAGCCCACTAGCGACAACGTCCAGCGGGGAGCTGTTTTTT.

The genes are TRBV10-3 and TRBJ1-6, with unresolved D. The V gene lost 10 bases and the J gene lost 5 bases, with 12 bases spanning the gap. The germline V gene encodes CDR1 ENHRY and CDR2 SYGVKD. The CDR3 totals 13 residues. Here the CDR3 DNA reads TGTGCCAACACAGAAAAGAATAATTCACCCCTCCACTTT. It specifies CANTEKNNSPLHF.

This rearrangement joins TRBV4-3 to TRBJ2-1, with 10 bases identical to TRBD2. With V trimmed by 1 base and J by 10 bases, 10 bases remained unmatched. The V gene's germline CDR1 is LGHNA and CDR2 YSLEER. The CDR3 consists of 16 residues. The chain's CDR3 is CASSQAGLAFIGEQFF. The CDR3 coding sequence is TGCGCCAGCAGCCAAGCGGGACTAGCGTTCATCGGCGAGCAGTTCTTC.